A single T cell receptor (beta chain) is shown here with its context. Its antigen is still unknown. These data belong to a study of brain T cells in children with intractable seizures. Study-level findings and limits: Pre-surgery blood may have been undersampled, hiding some clones. HCMV serostatus was not known, and viral specificity came from CDR3 similarity only.

Time point defined: blood from clinic visit 5 months post-surgery; TSC patient then seizure free. Patients received at least one anti-epileptic drug before surgery. Germline V gene sequence: CDR1 KGHSH, CDR2 LQKENI. The CDR3 extends over 15 amino acids. The V gene lost 3 bases and the J gene lost 7 bases, with 16 bases spanning the gap. Sequencing used immunoSEQ multiplex PCR; TCRdb keeps in-frame clones, though not all of them. Of hundreds of thousands of clones in the sample, 93% are singletons; the top ten hold roughly 5.7%. The V call is TRBV18, the J call TRBJ1-5; D is uncertain. Sequenced here: peripheral blood, sampled approximately 5 months after surgery. This sequence was found in a boy under two years old with tuberous sclerosis and intractable seizures. CDR3 coding DNA: TGTGCCAGCTCACCCTCGGGGAGGGATCGACAGCCCCAGCATTTT. This sequence encodes CASSPSGRDRQPQHF.